Only one count was recorded for the clone carrying this T cell receptor (beta chain). Its antigen is unknown. The sample comes from a study of OX40 agonist ivuxolimab in advanced cancers. In the study overall: An agonistic human IgG2 monoclonal antibody against OX40 (CD134) was given. The study, taken as a whole, reports: What antigens the expanded peripheral T cells recognized was never established. Doses of 0.1 to 3.0 mg/kg were accompanied by clonal expansion of CD4+ and CD8+ blood T cells by week 6. Low normalized T-cell clonal expansion was additionally recorded for some nonresponders.

From germline, CDR1 is SGHDT and CDR2 YYEEEE. Losses at the gene ends were 4 bases for V and 1 base for J; bases not matched to a gene: 6. The CDR3 runs to 15 residues. The data were produced by immunoSEQ multiplex PCR, yet TCRdb's version contains in-frame clones alone and is incomplete. The sample holds 35,000 to 45,000 clones, approximately 92% seen once. The input for sequencing was CD4+ or CD8+ T cells sorted from blood, taken in a trial of the OX40 agonist ivuxolimab. The clonotype was recovered from an adult with an advanced solid tumor such as melanoma, head and neck, liver or kidney cancer. This sequence joins TRBV5-6 and TRBJ2-3, with 7 positions matching TRBD2. CDR3 protein: CASSRPSGGTDTQYF. The CDR3 coding sequence is TGTGCCAGCAGCCGACCCAGCGGGGGCACAGATACGCAGTATTTT.